This paragraph covers one T cell receptor (beta chain) sequence. Through a sample-barcoded 5' primer and a J-beta primer mix, a second PCR was run for roughly 6 to 11 cycles. TCRdb redid the calling of the 5' RACE reads with MiXCR, one entry per CDR3 protein. The top ten hold around 8% of the sample, which has fewer than 1.5 million distinct CDR3 sequences, roughly 45% seen once. The record originates from a study of blood T cells in healthy people across ages. Sequenced input: blood. This receptor was obtained from a woman aged 18 to 35 in good health.

CDR3 residues: CASSSSGRTDEQYF. In DNA, the CDR3 is TGCGCCAGCAGCTCGAGCGGGAGGACCGACGAGCAGTACTTC. This rearrangement joins TRBV5-1 to TRBJ2-5, with 9 bases identical to TRBD2. The tail of the sequence fits TRBJ2-7 better, so the J call may be wrong. The germline V gene has CDR1 SGHRS and CDR2 YFSETQ. The CDR3 contains 14 residues.